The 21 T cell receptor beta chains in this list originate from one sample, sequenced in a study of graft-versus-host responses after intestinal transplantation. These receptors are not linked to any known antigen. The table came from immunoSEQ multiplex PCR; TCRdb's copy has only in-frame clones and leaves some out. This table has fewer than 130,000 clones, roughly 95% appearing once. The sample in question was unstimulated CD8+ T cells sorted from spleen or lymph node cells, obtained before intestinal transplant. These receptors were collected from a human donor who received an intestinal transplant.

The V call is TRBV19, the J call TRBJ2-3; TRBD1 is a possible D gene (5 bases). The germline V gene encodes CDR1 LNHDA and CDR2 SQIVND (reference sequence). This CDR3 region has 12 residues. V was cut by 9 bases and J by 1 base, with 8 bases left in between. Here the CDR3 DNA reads TGTGCCAGCCTAGGGGGCACAGATACGCAGTATTTT. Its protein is CASLGGTDTQYF.

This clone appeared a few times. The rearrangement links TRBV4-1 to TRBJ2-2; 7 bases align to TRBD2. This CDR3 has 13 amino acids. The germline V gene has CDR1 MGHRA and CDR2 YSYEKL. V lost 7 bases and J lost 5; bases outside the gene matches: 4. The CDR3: CASTLGGTGELFF. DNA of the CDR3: TGCGCCAGCACTTTGGGGGGGACCGGGGAGCTGTTTTTT.

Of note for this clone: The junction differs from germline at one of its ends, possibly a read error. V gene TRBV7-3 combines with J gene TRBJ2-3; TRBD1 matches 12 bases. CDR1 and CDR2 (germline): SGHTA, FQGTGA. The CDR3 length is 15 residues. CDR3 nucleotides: TGTGCCAGCAGCTCAGGGACAGGGGGCACGGATACGCAGTATTTT. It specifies CASSSGTGGTDTQYF.

The CDR3 bases are TGTGCCAGCAGTGGATTCGGCAGGGGGCTTGGCTACACCTTC. This encodes CASSGFGRGLGYTF. The rearrangement links TRBV6-1 to TRBJ1-2; the match to TRBD1 covers 8 bases. Germline CDR1 is MNHNS and CDR2 is SASEGT. The CDR3 spans 14 residues. V lost 4 bases and J lost 7; bases outside the gene matches: 8.

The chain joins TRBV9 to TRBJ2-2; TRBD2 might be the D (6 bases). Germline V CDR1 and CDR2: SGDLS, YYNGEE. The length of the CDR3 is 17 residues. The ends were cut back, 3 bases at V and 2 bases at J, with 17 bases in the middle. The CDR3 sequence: CASSGQRGGINTGELFF. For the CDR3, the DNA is TGTGCCAGCAGCGGCCAACGTGGGGGGATAAACACCGGGGAGCTGTTTTTT.

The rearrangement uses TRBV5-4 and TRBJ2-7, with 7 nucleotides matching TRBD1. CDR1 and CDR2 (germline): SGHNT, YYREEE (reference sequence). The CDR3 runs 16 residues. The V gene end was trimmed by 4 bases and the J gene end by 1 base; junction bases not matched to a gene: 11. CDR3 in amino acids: CASSPTPGQISYEQYF. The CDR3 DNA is TGTGCCAGCAGCCCAACTCCGGGACAGATATCCTACGAGCAGTACTTC. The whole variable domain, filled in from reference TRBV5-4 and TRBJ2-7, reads ETGVTQSPTHLIKTRGQQVTLRCSSQSGHNTVSWYQQALGQGPQFIFQYYREEENGRGNFPPRFSGLQFPNYSSELNVNALELDDSALYLCASSPTPGQISYEQYFGPGTRLTVT.

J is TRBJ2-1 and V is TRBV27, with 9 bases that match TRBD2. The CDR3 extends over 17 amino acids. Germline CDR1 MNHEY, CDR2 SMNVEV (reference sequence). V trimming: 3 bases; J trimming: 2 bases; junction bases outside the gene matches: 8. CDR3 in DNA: TGTGCCAGCAGTTTTTTTATGGCGGGAGGGCCCTACAATGAGCAGTTCTTC. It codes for CASSFFMAGGPYNEQFF.

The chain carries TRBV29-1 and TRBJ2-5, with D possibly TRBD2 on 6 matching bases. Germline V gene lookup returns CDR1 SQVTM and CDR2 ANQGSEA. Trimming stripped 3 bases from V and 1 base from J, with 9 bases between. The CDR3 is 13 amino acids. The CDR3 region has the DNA TGCAGCGTTGATCGGGGGTTCCAAGAGACCCAGTACTTC. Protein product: CSVDRGFQETQYF.

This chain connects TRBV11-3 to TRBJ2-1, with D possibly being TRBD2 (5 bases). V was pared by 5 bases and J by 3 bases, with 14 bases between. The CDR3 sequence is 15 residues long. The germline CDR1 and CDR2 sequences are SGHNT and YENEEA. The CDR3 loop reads CASSRARAYYNEQFF. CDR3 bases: TGTGCCAGCAGCCGTGCGAGGGCCTACTACAATGAGCAGTTCTTC.

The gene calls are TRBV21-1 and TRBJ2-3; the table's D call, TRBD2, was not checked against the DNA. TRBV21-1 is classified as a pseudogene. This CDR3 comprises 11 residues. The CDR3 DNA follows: TGTGCCAGACTTCCTTCAGATACGCAGTATTTT. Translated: CARLPSDTQYF.

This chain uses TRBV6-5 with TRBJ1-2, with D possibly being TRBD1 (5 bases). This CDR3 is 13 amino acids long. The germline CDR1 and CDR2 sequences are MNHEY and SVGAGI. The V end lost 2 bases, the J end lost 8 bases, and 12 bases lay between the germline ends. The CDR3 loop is CASSYQGVGGYTF. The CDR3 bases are TGTGCCAGCAGTTACCAGGGAGTGGGCGGCTACACCTTC.

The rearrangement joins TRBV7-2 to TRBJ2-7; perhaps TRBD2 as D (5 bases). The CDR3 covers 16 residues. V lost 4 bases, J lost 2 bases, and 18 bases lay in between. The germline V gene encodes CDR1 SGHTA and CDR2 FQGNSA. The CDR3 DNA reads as TGTGCCAGCAGCTCCGAGGGCCTTGGCGCTACCTACGAGCAGTACTTC. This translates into CASSSEGLGATYEQYF.

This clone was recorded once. The CDR3 nucleotides are TGTGCCAGCAGTTCCGGGAAAACCTACGAGCAGTACTTC. Amino acid sequence: CASSSGKTYEQYF. The chain couples TRBV27 to TRBJ2-7; a possible D gene is TRBD2 (5 bases). The V end was cut by 4 bases, the J end by 2 bases, with 9 bases between. This CDR3 comprises 13 residues. The V gene's germline CDR1 is MNHEY and CDR2 SMNVEV (reference sequence).

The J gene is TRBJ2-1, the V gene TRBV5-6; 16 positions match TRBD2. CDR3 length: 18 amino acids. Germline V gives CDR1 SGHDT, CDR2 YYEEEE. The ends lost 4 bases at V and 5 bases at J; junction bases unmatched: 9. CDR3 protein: CASSGGLAGGPFDNEQFF. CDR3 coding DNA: TGTGCCAGCAGCGGGGGACTAGCGGGAGGGCCTTTCGACAATGAGCAGTTCTTC.

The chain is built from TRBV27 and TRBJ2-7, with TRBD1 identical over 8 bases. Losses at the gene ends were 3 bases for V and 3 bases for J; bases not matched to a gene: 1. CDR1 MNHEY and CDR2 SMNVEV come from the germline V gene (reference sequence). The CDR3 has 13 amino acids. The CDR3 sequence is CASSLTGDYEQYF. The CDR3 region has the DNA TGTGCCAGCAGTTTGACAGGGGACTACGAGCAGTACTTC.

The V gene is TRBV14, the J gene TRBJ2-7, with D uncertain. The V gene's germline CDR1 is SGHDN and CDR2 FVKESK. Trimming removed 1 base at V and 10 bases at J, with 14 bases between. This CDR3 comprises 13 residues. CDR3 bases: TGTGCCAGCAGCCAAGTCGGCGCCGCGGCCCAGTACTTC. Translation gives CASSQVGAAAQYF. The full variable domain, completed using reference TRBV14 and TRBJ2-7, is EAGVTQFPSHSVIEKGQTVTLRCDPISGHDNLYWYRRVMGKEIKFLLHFVKESKQDESGMPNNRFLAERTGGTYSTLKVQPAELEDSGVYFCASSQVGAAAQYFGPGTRLTVT.

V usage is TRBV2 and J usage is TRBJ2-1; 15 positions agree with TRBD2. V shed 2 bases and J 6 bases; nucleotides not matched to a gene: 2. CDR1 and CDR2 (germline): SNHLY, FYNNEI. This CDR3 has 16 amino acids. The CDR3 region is CASSERGLAGGNEQFF. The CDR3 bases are TGTGCCAGCAGTGAACGGGGACTAGCGGGAGGCAATGAGCAGTTCTTC. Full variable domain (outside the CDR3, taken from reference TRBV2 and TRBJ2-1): EPEVTQTPSHQVTQMGQEVILRCVPISNHLYFYWYRQILGQKVEFLVSFYNNEISEKSEIFDDQFSVERPDGSNFTLKIRSTKLEDSAMYFCASSERGLAGGNEQFFGPGTRLTVL.

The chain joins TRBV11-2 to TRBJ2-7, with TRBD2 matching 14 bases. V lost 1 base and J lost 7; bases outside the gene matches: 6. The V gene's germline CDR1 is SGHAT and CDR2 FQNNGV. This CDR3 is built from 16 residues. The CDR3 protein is CASSLGPGLAGEEQYF. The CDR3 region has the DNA TGTGCCAGCAGCTTAGGACCGGGACTAGCGGGAGAAGAGCAGTACTTC.

The CDR3 protein is CASSFRLADSYEQYF. DNA of the CDR3: TGTGCCAGCAGTTTCAGACTAGCGGACTCCTACGAGCAGTACTTC. The chain carries TRBV2 and TRBJ2-5; TRBD2 matches 9 bases. TRBJ2-7 matches the DNA end more closely, so the J call is doubtful. Germline V gene lookup returns CDR1 SNHLY and CDR2 FYNNEI. The CDR3 extends over 15 amino acids.

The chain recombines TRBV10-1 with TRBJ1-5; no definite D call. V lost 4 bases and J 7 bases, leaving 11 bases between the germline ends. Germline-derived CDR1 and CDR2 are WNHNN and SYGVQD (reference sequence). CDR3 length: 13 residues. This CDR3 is CASSGWEGQPQHF. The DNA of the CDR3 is TGCGCCAGCAGTGGATGGGAAGGACAGCCCCAGCATTTT.

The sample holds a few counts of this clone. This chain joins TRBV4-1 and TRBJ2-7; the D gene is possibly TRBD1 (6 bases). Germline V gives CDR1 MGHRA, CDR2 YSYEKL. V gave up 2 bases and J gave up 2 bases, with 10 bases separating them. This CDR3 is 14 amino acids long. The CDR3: CASSQTDSAYEQYF. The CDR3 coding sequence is TGCGCCAGCAGCCAAACGGACAGTGCCTACGAGCAGTACTTC.